The 25 T cell receptor beta chains listed next were all sequenced from one sample in a study of breast tumors, draining lymph nodes, adjacent tissues. TCRdb redid the calling of the multiplex PCR reads with MiXCR, one entry per CDR3 protein. The sample consists of about 230,000 distinct CDR3 sequences, 32% of them appearing once. The lymph nodes were axillary draining lymph nodes from breast cancer patients. The sequencing input was axillary lymph node tissue. The source of these receptors is a female donor with breast cancer. Some clones in this sample may be carry-over from other donors' samples.

In its sample, this clonotype was seen a few times. The CDR3 ends on some other residue instead of the conserved phenylalanine or tryptophan, so this is likely a read error. The DNA is omitted, as the CDR3 cannot be located on it reliably, and the CDR3 follows TCRdb's listing. The V and J genes are TRBV9 and TRBJ2-2; the table calls TRBD2, which could not be checked here. The germline V gene has CDR1 SGDLS and CDR2 YYNGEE. With termini counted, the CDR3 has 10 amino acids. This CDR3 reads CASSVAGRLA.

This clonotype was seen a few times. The chain links TRBV30 to TRBJ2-1, with 11 bases matching TRBD2. The germline gives CDR1 GTSNPN, CDR2 SVGIG (reference sequence). V was pared by 1 base and J by 10 bases, with 12 bases of the junction left unmatched. There are 16 residues in the CDR3. The CDR3 sequence is CAWSAFSGRATSEQFF. Here the CDR3 DNA reads TGTGCCTGGAGTGCCTTTAGCGGGAGGGCTACCAGCGAGCAGTTCTTC.

There are many counts of this clonotype. The chain employs TRBV4-3 and TRBJ1-4; the D is unclear. The CDR3 is 12 amino acids. Per germline, CDR1 LGHNA and CDR2 YSLEER. V was clipped by 0 bases and J by 10 bases, with 6 bases between them. CDR3 bases: TGCGCCAGCAGCCAAGAGGGAGCAAAACTGTTTTTT. Amino acids: CASSQEGAKLFF.

This clonotype was counted a few times. Germline and junction disagree at one end, which may indicate a read error. This chain uses TRBV24-1 with TRBJ2-4; 9 nucleotides match TRBD1. This CDR3 comprises 16 residues. Germline CDR1 KGHDR, CDR2 SFDVKD. DNA for the CDR3: TGTGCCACCAGTGATGCGACAGGGGGAGCCAAAGACATTCAGTACTTC. Translated: CATSDATGGAKDIQYF.

This clonotype was observed many times. The rearrangement uses TRBV7-9 and TRBJ2-1, with a tentative D call TRBD2 (5 bases). The CDR3 has 14 residues. Germline V CDR1 and CDR2: SEHNR, FQNEAQ (reference sequence). Trimming shortened V by 8 bases and J by 5 bases, and 16 bases separated the two germline ends. CDR3 region: CASVVASRNNEQFF. CDR3 sequence (DNA): TGTGCCAGCGTAGTGGCTAGCCGAAACAATGAGCAGTTCTTC. Full variable domain (remainder filled in from reference TRBV7-9 and TRBJ2-1): DTGVSQNPRHKITKRGQNVTFRCDPISEHNRLYWYRQTLGQGPEFLTYFQNEAQLEKSRLLSDRFSAERPKGSFSTLEIQRTEQGDSAMYLCASVVASRNNEQFFGPGTRLTVL.

Turning to this clonotype: The junction departs from germline at one end; a sequencing error may be responsible. This rearrangement joins TRBV27 to TRBJ2-3, with 11 bases identical to TRBD2. This CDR3 has 15 amino acids. In germline, CDR1 is MNHEY, CDR2 SMNVEV (reference sequence). The CDR3 is CACSLGLAATDTQYF. The CDR3 DNA follows: TGTGCCTGCAGTTTGGGACTAGCGGCCACAGATACGCAGTATTTT.

In its sample, this clonotype was seen a few times. A much larger clone lies a single base off, so this may be a read error. The CDR3, as DNA: TGTGCCAGCAGCTTCCACGAGCAGTCCTTC. Translation gives CASSFHEQSF. The rearrangement joins TRBV11-2 to TRBJ2-7; D is ambiguous. The CDR3 totals 10 residues. Germline CDR1 is SGHAT and CDR2 is FQNNGV. The variable domain in full, with the rest retrieved from reference TRBV11-2 and TRBJ2-7, is EAGVAQSPRYKIIEKRQSVAFWCNPISGHATLYWYQQILGQGPKLLIQFQNNGVVDDSQLPKDRFSAERLKGVDSTLKIQPAKLEDSAVYLCASSFHEQSFGPGTRLTVT.

This clonotype was counted a few times. A much bigger clone sits one base away, suggesting this may be a read error. The chain recombines TRBV5-6 with TRBJ1-5; no clear D. The CDR3 is 14 amino acids. Germline V gives CDR1 SGHDT, CDR2 YYEEEE. Trimming took off 3 bases at V and 3 bases at J, with 10 bases between the two ends. CDR3 in DNA: TGTGCCAGCAGCTCAGCCGGCTCCAATCAGCCCCAGCATTTT. As protein: CASSSAGSNQPQHF.

This clonotype was seen ten or more times. The gene calls are TRBV6-1 and TRBJ1-5; D possibly corresponds to TRBD1 (5 bases). Germline CDR1 is MNHNS and CDR2 is SASEGT. The CDR3 has 16 residues. V lost 5 bases, J lost 3 bases, and 17 bases lay in between. As DNA, the CDR3 is TGTGCCAGCAGTCGCAGACAGACGCAGACCAATCAGCCCCAGCATTTT. This encodes CASSRRQTQTNQPQHF.

There are many counts of this clonotype. The junction departs from the called germline gene at one end, perhaps through a read error. The rearrangement joins TRBV2 to TRBJ2-5; 12 positions agree with TRBD2. The CDR3 spans 15 residues. The germline V gene has CDR1 SNHLY and CDR2 FYNNEI. Here the CDR3 reads CASSAGLAGQGTQYF. The CDR3 DNA reads TGTGCCAGCAGCGCGGGACTAGCGGGTCAAGGGACCCAGTACTTC.

This clonotype appeared many times. The rearrangement joins TRBV7-9 to TRBJ2-5; 7 nucleotides line up with TRBD2. This CDR3 comprises 15 residues. Germline lookup yields CDR1 SEHNR and CDR2 FQNEAQ (reference sequence). With 1 base clipped from V and 4 bases from J, the junction kept 6 bases outside the gene matches. The CDR3 DNA is TGTGCCAGCAGCTTAGGGGCGGGAGTTTCAGAGACCCAGTACTTC. Protein: CASSLGAGVSETQYF.

This clonotype was observed many times. V usage is TRBV5-8 and J usage is TRBJ1-2; D perhaps matches TRBD1 (5 bases). The CDR3 runs to 15 residues. Germline CDR1 SGHTS, CDR2 YDEGEE. V lost 4 bases and J 1 base, leaving 14 bases between the germline ends. The CDR3 nucleotides read TGTGCCAGCAGCCCAGGCCCGGACAATAACTATGGCTACACCTTC. Translated, it gives CASSPGPDNNYGYTF. The entire variable domain, with the rest obtained from reference TRBV5-8 and TRBJ1-2, is as follows: EAGVTQSPTHLIKTRGQQATLRCSPISGHTSVYWYQQALGLGLQFLLWYDEGEERNRGNFPPRFSGRQFPNYSSELNVNALELEDSALYLCASSPGPDNNYGYTFGSGTRLTVV.

This clonotype was observed many times. This chain links TRBV5-5 with TRBJ2-3; the D gene is possibly TRBD1 (6 bases). V shed 5 bases and J shed 1 base, with 11 bases lying between them. CDR1 SGHKS and CDR2 YYEKEE come from the germline V gene (reference sequence). The CDR3 is 14 residues long. This chain's CDR3 is CASSSRTGTDTQYF. In DNA, the CDR3 is TGTGCCAGCAGTTCCCGGACAGGCACAGATACGCAGTATTTT.

This clonotype was detected many times. V is TRBV24-1 and J is TRBJ2-1; the match to TRBD2 covers 16 bases. The CDR3 has 14 residues. Germline V gene lookup returns CDR1 KGHDR and CDR2 SFDVKD. V lost 10 bases to trimming and J lost 6 bases; unmatched junction nucleotides: 2. CDR3 sequence (DNA): TGTGCCACGGGGACTAGCGGGAGGGCCAATGAGCAGTTCTTC. Encoded protein: CATGTSGRANEQFF.

In this sample, this clonotype turned up a few times. The rearrangement joins TRBV5-4 to TRBJ2-3, with D perhaps matching TRBD1 or TRBD2 (6 bases each). V was cut by 6 bases and J by 10 bases, with 33 bases left in between. CDR3 length equals 18 residues. The germline V gene encodes CDR1 SGHNT and CDR2 YYREEE (reference sequence). The CDR3 DNA sequence: TGTGCCAGCACCCCTCCACCCGGGGCGGGAACAGGGTGGGATGCGCAGTATTTT. Translation gives CASTPPPGAGTGWDAQYF.

This clonotype showed up many times. The J gene is TRBJ2-7, the V gene TRBV5-4; a possible D gene is TRBD2 (5 bases). Germline V gene lookup returns CDR1 SGHNT and CDR2 YYREEE (reference sequence). There are 18 residues in the CDR3. V lost 7 bases, J lost 1 base, and 27 bases lay in between. The CDR3 sequence: CASPARRLLCGGSYEQYF. CDR3 nucleotides: TGTGCCAGCCCGGCCCGGAGGTTGTTGTGCGGCGGTTCCTACGAGCAGTACTTC.

As regards this clonotype: At one boundary the junction diverges from the germline segment, which might be a read error. The chain recombines TRBV15 with TRBJ2-1, with 9 bases lining up with TRBD2. The CDR3 has 16 residues. In germline, CDR1 is LNHNV, CDR2 YYDKDF (reference sequence). This CDR3 reads CATSTRTSVSSNEQLF. CDR3 bases: TGTGCCACCAGCACGAGGACTAGCGTTTCCTCCAATGAGCAGCTCTTC.

The chain employs TRBV10-1 and TRBJ2-5, with D perhaps TRBD1 or TRBD2 (7 bases each). This CDR3 is built from 13 residues. With 5 bases removed from V and 4 bases from J, the gap between germline ends came to 11 bases. CDR1 is WNHNN and CDR2 is SYGVQD in the germline V gene (reference sequence). The CDR3 DNA reads as TGCGCCAGCAGTACAGGGGAGGGAGAGACCCAGTACTTC. This encodes CASSTGEGETQYF.

This clonotype has at least ten counts. The chain links TRBV6-2 or TRBV6-3 to TRBJ1-5, with D maybe TRBD1 (5 bases). CDR1 and CDR2 from the germline V gene are MNHEY and SVGEGT. V was shortened by 7 bases and J by 1 base, with 11 bases between the two germline ends. CDR3 length: 14 residues. CDR3 nucleotide sequence: TGTGCCAGCAAGGCTGGGGGGAGCAATCAGCCCCAGCATTTT. Protein product: CASKAGGSNQPQHF.

The chain has TRBV20-1 and TRBJ1-3, with D hard to call. This CDR3 comprises 11 residues. The germline V gene has CDR1 DFQATT and CDR2 SNEGSKA (reference sequence). The CDR3 nucleotides read TGCAGGTACAGATTCGGAAACACCATATATTTT. This encodes CRYRFGNTIYF.

The chain joins TRBV7-9 to TRBJ1-3; D unresolved. With 5 bases removed from V and 4 bases from J, the gap between germline ends came to 15 bases. CDR1 and CDR2 from the germline V gene are SEHNR and FQNEAQ (reference sequence). The CDR3 loop spans 15 amino acids. The CDR3 sequence: CASSRAVRQGNTIYF. The DNA for the CDR3 is TGTGCCAGCAGCCGTGCCGTTCGGCAGGGAAACACCATATATTTT.

Remarks on this clonotype: A much larger clone is a single base away; this may be a read error. V is TRBV7-6 and J is TRBJ2-7; no firm D call. This CDR3 comprises 15 residues. CDR1 and CDR2 from the germline V gene are SGHVS and FNYEAQ. CDR3 DNA sequence: TGTGCCAGCAGCTTAAGTGGATACGGGTCCTACGAGCAGCACTTC. Its protein product is CASSLSGYGSYEQHF.

This clonotype came up many times. CDR3 DNA sequence: TGTGCCAGCTCACCACCGGGACGTGAAGAGACCCAGTACTTC. This gives the protein CASSPPGREETQYF. V and J are TRBV18 and TRBJ2-5; D tentatively fits TRBD1 or TRBD2 (5 bases each). CDR3 length: 14 amino acids. CDR1 and CDR2 from the germline V gene are KGHSH and LQKENI. V was clipped by 0 bases and J by 3 bases, with 8 bases between them.

J is TRBJ2-3 and V is TRBV5-1, with TRBD2 matching 8 bases. This CDR3 contains 14 residues. V lost 1 base and J lost 6; bases outside the gene matches: 4. Germline values: CDR1 SGHRS, CDR2 YFSETQ. The CDR3: CASSLREGYDTQYF. The CDR3 DNA sequence: TGCGCCAGCAGCTTGCGGGAGGGATATGATACGCAGTATTTT.

This clonotype was recorded many times. The V gene is TRBV30, the J gene TRBJ1-5; D is perhaps TRBD1 (5 bases). This CDR3 contains 14 residues. Trimming cost V 5 bases and J 2 bases, with 13 bases left between them. The germline CDR1 and CDR2 sequences are GTSNPN and SVGIG (reference sequence). The chain's CDR3 is CAWGRDLGNQPQHF. CDR3 DNA sequence: TGTGCCTGGGGGAGGGACCTAGGCAATCAGCCCCAGCATTTT.